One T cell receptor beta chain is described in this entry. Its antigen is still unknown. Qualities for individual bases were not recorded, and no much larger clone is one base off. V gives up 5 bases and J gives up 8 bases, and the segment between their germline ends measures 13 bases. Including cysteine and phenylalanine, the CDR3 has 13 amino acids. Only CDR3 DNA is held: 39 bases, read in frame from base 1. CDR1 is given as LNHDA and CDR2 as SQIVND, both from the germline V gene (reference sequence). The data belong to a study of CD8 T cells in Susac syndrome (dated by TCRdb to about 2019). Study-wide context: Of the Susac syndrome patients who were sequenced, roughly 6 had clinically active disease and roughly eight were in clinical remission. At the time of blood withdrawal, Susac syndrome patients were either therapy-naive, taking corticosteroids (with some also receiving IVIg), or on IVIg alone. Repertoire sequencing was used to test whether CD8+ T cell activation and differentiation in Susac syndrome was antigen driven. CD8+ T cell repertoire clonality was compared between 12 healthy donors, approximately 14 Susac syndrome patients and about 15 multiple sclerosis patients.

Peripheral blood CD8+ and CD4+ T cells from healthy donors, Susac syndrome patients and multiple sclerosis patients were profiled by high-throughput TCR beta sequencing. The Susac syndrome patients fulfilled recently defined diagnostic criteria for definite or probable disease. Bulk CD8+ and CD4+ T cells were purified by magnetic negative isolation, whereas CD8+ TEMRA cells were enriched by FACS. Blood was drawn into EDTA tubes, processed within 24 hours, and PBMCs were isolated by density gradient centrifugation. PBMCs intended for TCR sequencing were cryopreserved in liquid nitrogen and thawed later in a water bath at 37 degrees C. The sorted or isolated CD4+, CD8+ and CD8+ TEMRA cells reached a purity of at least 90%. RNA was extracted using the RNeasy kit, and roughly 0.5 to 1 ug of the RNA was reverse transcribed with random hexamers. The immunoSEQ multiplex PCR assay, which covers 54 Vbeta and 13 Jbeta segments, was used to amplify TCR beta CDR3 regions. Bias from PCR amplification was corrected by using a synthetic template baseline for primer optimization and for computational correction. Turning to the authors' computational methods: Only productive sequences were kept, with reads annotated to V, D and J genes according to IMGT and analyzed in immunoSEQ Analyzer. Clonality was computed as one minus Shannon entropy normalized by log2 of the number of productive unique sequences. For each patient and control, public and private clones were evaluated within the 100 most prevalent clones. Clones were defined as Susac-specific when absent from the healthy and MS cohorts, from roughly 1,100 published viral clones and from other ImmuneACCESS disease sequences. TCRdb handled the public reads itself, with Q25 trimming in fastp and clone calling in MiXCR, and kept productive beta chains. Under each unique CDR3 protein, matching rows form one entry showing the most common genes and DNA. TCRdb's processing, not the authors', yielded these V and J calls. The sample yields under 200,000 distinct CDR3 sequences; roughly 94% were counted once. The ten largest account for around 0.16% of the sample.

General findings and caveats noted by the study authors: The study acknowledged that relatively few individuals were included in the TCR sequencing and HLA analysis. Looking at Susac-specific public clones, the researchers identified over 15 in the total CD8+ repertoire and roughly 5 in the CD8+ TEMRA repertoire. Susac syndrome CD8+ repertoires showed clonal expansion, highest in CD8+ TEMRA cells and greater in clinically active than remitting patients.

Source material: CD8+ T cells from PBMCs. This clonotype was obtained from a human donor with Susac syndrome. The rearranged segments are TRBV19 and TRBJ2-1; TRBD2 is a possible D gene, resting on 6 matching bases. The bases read TGTGCCAGTAGTCTCCAGCGGGCGGATGAGCAGTTCTTC. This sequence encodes CASSLQRADEQFF.